This TCR beta chain was identified during a study of CD8+ T cells in alopecia areata. For the study at large: Treated patients received oral tofacitinib, 5 to 10 mg twice daily. The study, taken as a whole, reports: Links between baseline CD8+ expansion and response need larger treated cohorts.

Treatment: oral pan-JAK inhibitor, 5-10 mg twice daily. The CDR3 totals 14 residues. Trimming left V 4 bases short and J 4 bases short, with 14 bases between. From germline, CDR1 is SGHRS and CDR2 YFSETQ. After isolation, RNA underwent reverse transcription to generate cDNA as the sequencing template. The repertoire was sequenced with immunoSEQ multiplex PCR; TCRdb's copy has only in-frame clones and lacks some. The sample contains about 250,000 clones, 50% to 75% of which appear only once. This clone was found a few times. Its antigen is not known. Sequenced here: CD4+ T cells sorted from blood, sampled at week 52, from a patient treated with tofacitinib. The sequence was obtained from a human donor with alopecia areata. This chain links TRBV5-1 with TRBJ2-5, with a possible D match to TRBD2 (5 bases). This CDR3 is CASSPGEGRETQYF. CDR3 DNA sequence: TGCGCCAGCAGCCCCGGAGAAGGGAGAGAGACCCAGTACTTC.